The 20 T cell receptor beta chains given below trace back to one sample, sequenced in a study of OX40 agonist ivuxolimab in advanced cancers. To prepare the library, the immunoSEQ multiplex PCR assay was applied. Here the immuneACCESS table is served through TCRdb, limited to in-frame sequences with V and J called. Missing clones are a known gap in these copies; in checked studies unresolved V genes cover under half, and the rest lacks a known reason. This sample has about 68,000 clones in its table, and about 89% of those were observed once. Jointly, the top ten make up about 0.3% of the sample. Here the sequenced sample was CD4+ or CD8+ T cells sorted from blood, taken in a trial of the OX40 agonist ivuxolimab. These receptors all come from an adult with an advanced solid tumor such as melanoma, head and neck, liver or kidney cancer.

The chain recombines TRBV19 with TRBJ2-1, with TRBD1 matching over 8 bases. Germline V gene lookup returns CDR1 LNHDA and CDR2 SQIVND (reference sequence). The V gene end was trimmed by 1 base and the J gene end by 0 bases; junction bases not matched to a gene: 5. The CDR3 is made up of 17 amino acids. In nucleotides, the CDR3 is TGTGCCAGTAGTATAGCCCCAGGGGGCAACTCCTACAATGAGCAGTTCTTC. It encodes CASSIAPGGNSYNEQFF.

The chain is built from TRBV4-1 and TRBJ1-1; perhaps TRBD1 as D (6 bases). Germline assignment: CDR1 MGHRA and CDR2 YSYEKL. The length of the CDR3 is 14 residues. V was clipped by 0 bases and J by 6 bases, with 11 bases between them. CDR3 in amino acids: CASSQEGGPPEAFF. The CDR3 nucleotides read TGCGCCAGCAGCCAAGAAGGGGGACCGCCTGAAGCTTTCTTT.

This clone has a single count. The rearrangement uses TRBV18 and TRBJ2-7, with 9 bases that match TRBD2. The ends lost 3 bases at V and 6 bases at J; junction bases unmatched: 3. The CDR3 is 13 amino acids. Germline V gene sequence: CDR1 KGHSH, CDR2 LQKENI. The CDR3 reads CASSPSGGGEQYF. The CDR3, as DNA: TGTGCCAGCTCACCTAGCGGGGGCGGCGAGCAGTACTTC.

This clone has more than one count but fewer than ten. Other DNA sequences in the sample encode the same CDR3. In DNA form, the CDR3 reads TGTGCCAGCTCCACGAATAGCAATCAGCCCCAGCATTTT. It yields the protein CASSTNSNQPQHF. The rearrangement joins TRBV6-1 to TRBJ1-5; D remains ambiguous. CDR1 is MNHNS and CDR2 is SASEGT in the germline V gene. V lost 8 bases and J 0 bases, leaving 8 bases between the germline ends. The CDR3 contains 13 residues.

V is TRBV18 and J is TRBJ2-3, with TRBD1 as a possible D gene (6 bases). CDR1 KGHSH and CDR2 LQKENI come from the germline V gene. V lost 6 bases and J lost 6, with 13 bases in between. There are 13 residues in the CDR3. Here the CDR3 reads CASSRGQGDTQYF. CDR3 in DNA: TGTGCCAGCTCCCGCGGCCAGGGGGATACGCAGTATTTT. Looking up the rest from reference TRBV18 and TRBJ2-3 gives the full variable domain: NAGVMQNPRHLVRRRGQEARLRCSPMKGHSHVYWYRQLPEEGLKFMVYLQKENIIDESGMPKERFSAEFPKEGPSILRIQQVVRGDSAAYFCASSRGQGDTQYFGPGTRLTVL.

Only one count was recorded for this clone. The chain uses TRBV6-5 and TRBJ1-1; D is uncertain. This CDR3 has 10 amino acids. Germline CDR1 is MNHEY and CDR2 is SVGAGI. Trimming cost V 4 bases and J 6 bases, with 3 bases left between them. The CDR3 region has the DNA TGTGCCAGCAGTTTCCCTGAAGCTTTCTTT. Its translation: CASSFPEAFF.

The chain combines TRBV5-1 with TRBJ1-3; D not resolved. This CDR3 spans 15 amino acids. The V end was cut by 6 bases, the J end by 0 bases, with 13 bases between. Germline CDR1 SGHRS, CDR2 YFSETQ. The CDR3 DNA follows: TGCGCCAGCACCCGCGACGGAAGCTCTGGAAACACCATATATTTT. Residues: CASTRDGSSGNTIYF.

This clone was seen only once. The chain carries TRBV19 and TRBJ1-5; perhaps TRBD1 as D (6 bases). The V and J ends lost 9 bases and 0 bases respectively, with 21 bases between them. Per germline, CDR1 LNHDA and CDR2 SQIVND (reference sequence). The length of the CDR3 is 17 residues. This chain's CDR3 is CASSGTRRVYSNQPQHF. The CDR3 DNA follows: TGTGCCAGCTCCGGGACAAGGAGGGTTTATAGCAATCAGCCCCAGCATTTT.

The chain couples TRBV15 to TRBJ1-5, with D uncertain. Trimming shortened V by 7 bases and J by 4 bases, and 17 bases separated the two germline ends. The CDR3 spans 15 residues. CDR1 and CDR2 (germline): LNHNV, YYDKDF (reference sequence). CDR3 in amino acids: CATNPGGPGNQPQHF. CDR3 nucleotide sequence: TGTGCCACCAACCCGGGAGGCCCCGGTAATCAGCCCCAGCATTTT.

The chain carries TRBV9 and TRBJ2-5, with 8 positions matching TRBD2. The CDR3 length is 15 residues. Unmatched junction bases numbered 6, after V lost 0 bases and J lost 5 bases. Germline-derived CDR1 and CDR2 are SGDLS and YYNGEE. The CDR3 nucleotides are TGTGCCAGCAGCGTAGGGCCAGCGGGAGCCGAGACCCAGTACTTC. Translated: CASSVGPAGAETQYF.

The rearrangement joins TRBV7-3 to TRBJ2-2; 9 bases map to TRBD2. The germline V gene has CDR1 SGHTA and CDR2 FQGTGA. This CDR3 comprises 19 residues. V lost 1 base and J lost 4; bases outside the gene matches: 13. The CDR3 region has the DNA TGTGCCAGCAGCTTAAGTCATGGTAGCGGGAGAGTAGGCACCGGGGAGCTGTTTTTT. This sequence encodes CASSLSHGSGRVGTGELFF.

This clone was counted only a few times. This rearrangement joins TRBV27 to TRBJ2-1; unclear D gene. Deletions cut 4 bases from V and 6 bases from J, with 13 bases between. Germline CDR1 MNHEY, CDR2 SMNVEV (reference sequence). The CDR3 runs to 14 residues. CDR3 loop: CASSYTRHGNEQFF. Written as DNA, the CDR3 is TGTGCCAGCAGTTATACCCGACATGGCAATGAGCAGTTCTTC.

The rearrangement uses TRBV7-9 and TRBJ2-5; possibly TRBD2 for D (6 bases). From germline, CDR1 is SEHNR and CDR2 FQNEAQ (reference sequence). V shed 5 bases and J shed 5 bases, with 18 bases lying between them. This CDR3 spans 15 amino acids. The chain's CDR3 is CASSPAPLRGETQYF. The CDR3 nucleotides read TGTGCCAGCAGCCCAGCCCCACTCCGGGGGGAGACCCAGTACTTC.

J is TRBJ2-7 and V is TRBV19; 8 bases match TRBD2. CDR1 and CDR2 from the germline V gene are LNHDA and SQIVND (reference sequence). The CDR3 has 15 amino acids. V shed 3 bases, J shed 3 bases, and the junction held 7 bases outside the gene matches. This CDR3 is CASSILASGFYEQYF. The CDR3 DNA reads TGTGCCAGTAGTATTTTGGCTAGCGGGTTCTACGAGCAGTACTTC.

V gene TRBV28 combines with J gene TRBJ1-2, with D possibly TRBD1 on 6 matching bases. The V end was cut by 6 bases, the J end by 4 bases, with 15 bases between. This CDR3 spans 14 amino acids. CDR1 and CDR2 from the germline V gene are MDHEN and SYDVKM. This chain's CDR3 is CASSKQGRFYGYTF. The CDR3 nucleotides read TGTGCCAGCAGCAAACAGGGCCGTTTCTATGGCTACACCTTC.

The rearrangement links TRBV5-6 to TRBJ2-7; possible D gene TRBD1, 6 bases. Germline V CDR1 and CDR2: SGHDT, YYEEEE. CDR3 length: 13 residues. V lost 4 bases, J lost 4 bases, and 12 bases lay in between. The CDR3 DNA sequence: TGTGCCAGCAGCCAACAGGGAAGGTACGAGCAGTACTTC. Translation: CASSQQGRYEQYF.

V is TRBV7-8 and J is TRBJ1-4, with TRBD1 matching 8 bases. This CDR3 is built from 15 residues. V was pared by 6 bases and J by 3 bases, with 6 bases of the junction left unmatched. Germline V gives CDR1 SGHVS, CDR2 FQNEAQ. The CDR3 sequence is CASRDTGGANEKLFF. The CDR3 DNA is TGTGCCAGCAGAGATACAGGGGGAGCTAATGAAAAACTGTTTTTT.

The count of this clone is one. The rearrangement joins TRBV7-6 to TRBJ2-7; 11 nucleotides match TRBD2. The CDR3 contains 14 residues. Germline V lookup: CDR1 SGHVS, CDR2 FNYEAQ. V was clipped by 5 bases and J by 2 bases; unmatched bases: 2. CDR3 loop: CASSLGLAAYEQYF. The CDR3 DNA reads as TGTGCCAGCAGCCTGGGACTAGCGGCCTACGAGCAGTACTTC.

V is TRBV6-5 and J is TRBJ2-2; D gene unclear. The CDR3 covers 13 residues. The germline V gene encodes CDR1 MNHEY and CDR2 SVGAGI. V was shortened by 1 base and J by 6 bases, with 6 bases between the two germline ends. The CDR3 here is CASSYLSPGELFF. Here the CDR3 DNA reads TGTGCCAGCAGTTACTTGTCCCCCGGGGAGCTGTTTTTT.

J is TRBJ2-7 and V is TRBV20-1; the D gene is possibly TRBD2 (6 bases). Per the germline V gene, CDR1 is DFQATT and CDR2 is SNEGSKA (reference sequence). The CDR3 is 11 amino acids. The V gene lost 3 bases and the J gene lost 6 bases, with 9 bases spanning the gap. CDR3 loop: CSASGSGEQYF. In DNA form, the CDR3 reads TGCAGTGCTAGCGGGAGTGGCGAGCAGTACTTC.